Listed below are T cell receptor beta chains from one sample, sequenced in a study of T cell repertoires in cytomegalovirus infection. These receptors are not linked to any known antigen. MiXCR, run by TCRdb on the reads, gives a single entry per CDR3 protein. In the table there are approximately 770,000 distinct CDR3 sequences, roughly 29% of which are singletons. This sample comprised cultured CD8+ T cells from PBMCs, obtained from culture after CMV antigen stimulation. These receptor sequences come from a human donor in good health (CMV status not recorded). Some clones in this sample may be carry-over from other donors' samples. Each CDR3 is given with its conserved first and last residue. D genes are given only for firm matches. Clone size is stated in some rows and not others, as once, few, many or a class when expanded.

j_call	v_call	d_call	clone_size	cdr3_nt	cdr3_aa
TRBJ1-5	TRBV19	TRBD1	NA	TGTGCCAGTATCCATTGGGGGGGCCAGGGGGCCGGTCAGCCCCAGCATTTT	CASIHWGGQGAGQPQHF
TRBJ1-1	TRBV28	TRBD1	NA	TGTGCCAGCACCCAAACAGGGGAAGGAACTGAAGCTTTCTTT	CASTQTGEGTEAFF
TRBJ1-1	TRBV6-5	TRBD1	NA	TGTGCCAGCAGCCGGACAGGTTTTGGAAACACTGAAGCTTTCTTT	CASSRTGFGNTEAFF
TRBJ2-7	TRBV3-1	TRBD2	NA	TGTGCCAGCAGCCAACCTCCAGGACTAGCGGGGAGTTACGAGCAGTACTTC	CASSQPPGLAGSYEQYF
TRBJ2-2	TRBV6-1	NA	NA	TGTGCCAGCACCTGGCTGGCAACCGGGGAGCTGTTTTTT	CASTWLATGELFF
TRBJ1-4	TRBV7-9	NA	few	TGTGCCAGCAGCAGCTCATGGGGGGGCCTCACTAATGAAAAACTGTTTTTT	CASSSSWGGLTNEKLFF
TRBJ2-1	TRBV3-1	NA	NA	TGTGCCAGCAGCCAACGGAGGAGGACCCGATACAATGAGCAGTTCTTC	CASSQRRRTRYNEQFF
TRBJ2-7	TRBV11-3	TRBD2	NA	TGTGCCAGCAGCCCCGGGACTAGCAGCTCCTACGAGCAGTACTTC	CASSPGTSSSYEQYF
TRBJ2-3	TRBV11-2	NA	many	TGTGCCAGCAGCTTCAATACGCAGTATTTT	CASSFNTQYF
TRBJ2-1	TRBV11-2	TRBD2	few	TGTGCCAGCAGCTCAGCGGGGGGGCTCCTCGATGAGCAGTTCTTC	CASSSAGGLLDEQFF
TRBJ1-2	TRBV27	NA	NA	TGTGCCAGCACCCCCCTAGCAGGGTCCTATGGCTACACCTTC	CASTPLAGSYGYTF
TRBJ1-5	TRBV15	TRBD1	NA	TGTGCCACCAGCAGAGGGGGGACAGGGTTTCTCCAGCATTTT	CATSRGGTGFLQHF
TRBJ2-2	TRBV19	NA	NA	TGTGCCAGTAGTATAGATAGGCAGGGGTCAGGCCTCGGGGAGCTGTTTTTT	CASSIDRQGSGLGELFF
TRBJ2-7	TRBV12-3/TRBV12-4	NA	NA	TGTGCCAGCACCCTGACTGGGGAGCAGTACTTC	CASTLTGEQYF
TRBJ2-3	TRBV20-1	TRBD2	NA	TGCAGTGCTAGAGGGGAGGGGGCTACTAGCGGGGGGCCCACAGATACGCAGAATTTT	CSARGEGATSGGPTDTQNF
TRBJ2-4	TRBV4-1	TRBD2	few	TGCGCCAGCAGCCAAGTGGGGGACTATAAGTACTTC	CASSQVGDYKYF
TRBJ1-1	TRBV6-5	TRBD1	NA	TGTGCCAGCAGACCGGACAGGGGGCAATATAGAGACACTGAAGCTTTCTTT	CASRPDRGQYRDTEAFF
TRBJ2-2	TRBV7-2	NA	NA	TGTGCCAGCAGCTTAGCCCTATCGCAGGCGTCTTCCACCGGGGAGCTGTTTTTT	CASSLALSQASSTGELFF
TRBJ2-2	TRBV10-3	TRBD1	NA	TGTGCCATCAGTGAGGGGACAGGAGGGGGCACGAACACCGGGGAGCTGTTTTTT	CAISEGTGGGTNTGELFF
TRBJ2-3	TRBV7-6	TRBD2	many	TGTGCCAGCAGCTTCCTCCCCCCCGCGGGGGATAGCACAGATACGCAGTATTTT	CASSFLPPAGDSTDTQYF
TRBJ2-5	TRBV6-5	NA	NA	TGTGCCAGCAGTTCCGGGACCGGGGGAGAGGAGACCCAGTACTTC	CASSSGTGGEETQYF
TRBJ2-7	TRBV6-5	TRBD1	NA	TGTGCCAGCAGTTACTCTGGACAGGGGGCAATATACGAGCAGTACTTC	CASSYSGQGAIYEQYF
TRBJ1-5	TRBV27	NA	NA	TGTGCCAGCAGCCACGGGACCGGAGATTCGCCCCAGCATTTT	CASSHGTGDSPQHF
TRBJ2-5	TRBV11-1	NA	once	TGTGCCAGCAGACCCCAAGGCAGGGGAGAGGAGACCCAGTACTTC	CASRPQGRGEETQYF
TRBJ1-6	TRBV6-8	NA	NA	TGTGCCAGCAGTTACCAAGACGGAAATTCACCCCTCCACTTT	CASSYQDGNSPLHF
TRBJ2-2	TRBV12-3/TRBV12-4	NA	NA	TGTGCCAGCAGACCTAGTACCGTAACCGGGGAGCTGTTTTTT	CASRPSTVTGELFF
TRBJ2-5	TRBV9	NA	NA	TGTGCCAGCAGCGTAGGTCGGCAGGGTAACGGCGAGACCCAGTACTTC	CASSVGRQGNGETQYF
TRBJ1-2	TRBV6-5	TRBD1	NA	TGTGCCAGCAGTTACCTGGCAGGGGGCGATGGCTACACCTTC	CASSYLAGGDGYTF
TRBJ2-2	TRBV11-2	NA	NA	TGTGCCAGCAGCCTACCCGACGGCGTCGTGACGGGGGAGCTGTTTTTT	CASSLPDGVVTGELFF
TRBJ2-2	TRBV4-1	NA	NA	TGCGCCAGCAGCCTCCTGGGACGCTCTTTCGGGGAGCTGTTTTTT	CASSLLGRSFGELFF
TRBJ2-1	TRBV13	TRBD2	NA	TGTGCCAGCAGCTTTGGGCGGGGGGGCCCTAATGAGCAGTTCTTC	CASSFGRGGPNEQFF
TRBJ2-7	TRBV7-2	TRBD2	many	TGTGCCAGCAGCTCGGGACTAGCGGGGTCCGAGCAGTACTTC	CASSSGLAGSEQYF
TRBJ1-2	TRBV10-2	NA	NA	TGCGCCAGCAGTGAGCCCAGGGGAGGGGCCCAAACCTACTATGGCTACACCTTC	CASSEPRGGAQTYYGYTF
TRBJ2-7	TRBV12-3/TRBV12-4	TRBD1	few	TGTGCCAGCAGTTCCAGGGGGCGGACCTACGAGCAGTACTTC	CASSSRGRTYEQYF
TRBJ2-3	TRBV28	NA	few	TGTGCCAGCAGCCCGGACGTAGCTAGCACAGATACGCAGTATTTT	CASSPDVASTDTQYF
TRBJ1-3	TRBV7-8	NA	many	TGTGCCAGCAGCTTAACCAGGGCTGGAAACACCATATATTTT	CASSLTRAGNTIYF
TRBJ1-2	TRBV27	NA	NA	TGTGCCAGCAGTTCCCTTCCTAACTATGGCTACACCTTC	CASSSLPNYGYTF
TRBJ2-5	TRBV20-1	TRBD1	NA	TGCAGTGCTGAGTCAGACAGGGGGCTAGGTTTTCAAGAGACCCAGTACTTC	CSAESDRGLGFQETQYF
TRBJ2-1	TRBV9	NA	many	TGTGCCAGCAGCGTAGGGTCAGAGGGAAAGCAGTTCTTC	CASSVGSEGKQFF
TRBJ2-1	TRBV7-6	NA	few	TGTGCCAGCAGCTTAGCGACTGCGAATGAGCAGTTCTTC	CASSLATANEQFF
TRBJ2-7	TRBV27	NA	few	TGTGCCAGCAGCCTCAGGGGATCTACCTACGAGCAGTACTTC	CASSLRGSTYEQYF
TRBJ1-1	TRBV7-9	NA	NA	TGTGCCAGCAGCTTAAGGGGCGGGGGGTACGGCTCTGAAGCTTTCTTT	CASSLRGGGYGSEAFF
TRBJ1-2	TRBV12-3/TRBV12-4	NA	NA	TGTGCCAGCAGAGTAGCGGGGTTCGACCGGAGTAATGGCTACACCTTC	CASRVAGFDRSNGYTF
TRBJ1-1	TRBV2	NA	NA	TGTGCCAGCAAGAGGCGGACGGGCACTGAAGCTTTCTTT	CASKRRTGTEAFF
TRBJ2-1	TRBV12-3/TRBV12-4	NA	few	TGTGCCAGCAGTTTGGTTCCCGCCTACAATGAGCAGTTCTTC	CASSLVPAYNEQFF
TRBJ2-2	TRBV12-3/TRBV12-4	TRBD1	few	TGTGCCAGTAGGTCAGGGGGCCGGGAGCTGTTTTTT	CASRSGGRELFF
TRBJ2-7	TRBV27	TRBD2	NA	TGTGCCAGCAGACTGAGCGGGGGGGTCTCCTACGAGCAGTACTTC	CASRLSGGVSYEQYF
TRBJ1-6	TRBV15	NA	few	TGTGCCACCAGCAGAGGCCGAGGGAATTCACCCCTCCACTTT	CATSRGRGNSPLHF